Below, one T cell receptor (beta chain) is given with its context. Its antigen is still unknown. Base qualities are not at hand, and no much larger clone is one base apart. Patients with a history of autoimmune disease or receiving systemic immunosuppression were excluded from the trial. Peripheral blood for TCR sequencing was collected from all dose cohorts at baseline, on cycle 4 day 1, and on cycle 7 day 1. Samples were obtained from an open-label, multicenter, first-in-human phase I dose-escalation trial of ivuxolimab. Adults with locally advanced or metastatic melanoma, renal cell carcinoma, hepatocellular carcinoma or head and neck squamous cell carcinoma were enrolled in the trial. Before TCR sequencing, CD4+ and CD8+ T cells were separately sorted from peripheral blood. To sequence the TCRbeta CDR3 region, genomic DNA was isolated from the sorted cells. The immunoSEQ Assay was used to sequence the TCRbeta CDR3 regions. Entries here come from immuneACCESS through TCRdb and include only in-frame sequences with V and J called. Some clones fail to appear in such tables; in the studies checked, an unresolved V gene covers under half of the shortfall, and the cause of the remainder is unknown. This sample holds tens of thousands of clones; around 86% were observed only once. Approximately 3% of the sample belongs to the ten largest clones.

This sample is drawn from a study of OX40 agonist ivuxolimab in advanced cancers. Looking at the study overall: The costimulatory receptor OX40 (CD134) was targeted by ivuxolimab, a fully human IgG2 agonistic monoclonal antibody. Intravenous ivuxolimab was administered to patients every 2 weeks at six dose levels: 0.01, 0.1, 0.3, 1.5, 3 and 10 mg/kg. Of the roughly 52 dose-escalation patients, hepatocellular carcinoma was present in about 20, melanoma in roughly 15, renal cell carcinoma in 9 and head and neck cancer in 9. The dose-escalation cohort was roughly 80% male with a mean age of roughly 60 years, ranging from roughly 23 to 80. Patients were allowed to have had prior anti-PD-1, anti-PD-L1 or anti-CTLA-4 therapy, and less than 45% of the dose-escalation patients had previously received checkpoint inhibitors. Partial responses occurred in three dose-escalation patients: two with cutaneous melanoma and one with hepatocellular carcinoma. The point of sequencing TCRbeta in the periphery was to test whether ivuxolimab changed TCR sequence diversity and drove clonal T-cell expansion. The monotherapy dose-escalation portion (N ≈ 52 patients) of the phase I ivuxolimab trial is reported in the paper.

Here is what the overall study found, with its caveats: At doses of 0.1 to 3.0 mg/kg, clonal expansion of both CD4+ and CD8+ T cells in blood was seen between baseline and week 6. After ivuxolimab, CD8+ T cells had more expanded clones than CD4+ T cells on average. The antigen specificity of the peripheral T cells that underwent clonal expansion was not determined. In the 0.1-3.0 mg/kg groups, partial responders had among the lowest normalized peripheral clonal expansion, particularly in CD8+ T cells. Low levels of normalized T-cell clonal expansion were also seen in some nonresponding patients.

The sample here was CD4+ or CD8+ T cells sorted from blood, taken in a trial of the OX40 agonist ivuxolimab. The sequence derives from an adult with an advanced solid tumor such as melanoma, head and neck, liver or kidney cancer.

The CDR3 protein: CASSESGGAVGETQYF. The DNA reads as follows: TGTGCCAGCAGCGAAAGCGGGGGGGCGGTAGGAGAGACCCAGTACTTC. The sequence is built from TRBV4-2 and TRBJ2-5; the central 10 bases match TRBD2. Trimming accounts for 5 bases at V and 4 bases at J, while the number of junction bases matched to no gene is 10. CDR1 and CDR2, per the germline V gene, are LGHNA and YNFKEQ. The CDR3 holds 16 amino acids from the cysteine to the phenylalanine. The DNA shown is the 48-base CDR3, in frame from base 1.